A selection of T cell receptor beta chains follows, all from one sample in a study of T cell responses to AZD1222 COVID-19 vaccine. TCRdb's table, derived via immunoSEQ multiplex PCR, lists solely in-frame clones and lacks some. The table lists roughly 70,000 clones, approximately 80% of them singletons. Sequencing used peripheral blood, obtained on day 0 of AZD1222 vaccination. These TCRs come from an adult in good health. Both conserved end residues are part of each CDR3. Each record gives: V gene, D gene, J gene, clone size, CDR3 protein. D genes are given only for firm matches. For some rows the clone size is stated as once, few or many, or as a class when expanded; others skip it.

v_gene: TRBV12-3/TRBV12-4
d_gene: .
j_gene: TRBJ1-6
abundance: .
CDR3aa: CASSPGTGSPLHF

v_gene: TRBV12-5
d_gene: .
j_gene: TRBJ2-1
abundance: .
CDR3aa: CASGPAGRPLSYNEQFF

v_gene: TRBV7-2
d_gene: .
j_gene: TRBJ2-7
abundance: .
CDR3aa: CASSLAVLSGEQYF

v_gene: TRBV5-1
d_gene: TRBD1
j_gene: TRBJ2-5
abundance: .
CDR3aa: CASSSGTGRETQYF

v_gene: TRBV6-5
d_gene: .
j_gene: TRBJ2-5
abundance: .
CDR3aa: CASSYSQYQETQYF

v_gene: TRBV7-6
d_gene: .
j_gene: TRBJ2-7
abundance: .
CDR3aa: CASSFMSALEDEQYF

v_gene: TRBV7-2
d_gene: TRBD1
j_gene: TRBJ2-7
abundance: .
CDR3aa: CASSSPSTRGREQYF

v_gene: TRBV11-2
d_gene: TRBD1
j_gene: TRBJ1-2
abundance: .
CDR3aa: CASSMAGQTLYGYTF

v_gene: TRBV9
d_gene: .
j_gene: TRBJ1-1
abundance: .
CDR3aa: CASSVGLMNTEAFF

v_gene: TRBV5-1
d_gene: .
j_gene: TRBJ2-2
abundance: few
CDR3aa: CASTRTDNTGELFF

v_gene: TRBV18
d_gene: .
j_gene: TRBJ2-2
abundance: .
CDR3aa: CASSPTGELFF

v_gene: TRBV9
d_gene: .
j_gene: TRBJ1-1
abundance: few
CDR3aa: CASSASRGKNTEAFF

v_gene: TRBV9
d_gene: .
j_gene: TRBJ1-3
abundance: .
CDR3aa: CASSVGRVANTIYF

v_gene: TRBV11-3
d_gene: TRBD2
j_gene: TRBJ2-1
abundance: .
CDR3aa: CASSLDLAGGPNEQFF

v_gene: TRBV6-2/TRBV6-3
d_gene: TRBD1
j_gene: TRBJ1-1
abundance: .
CDR3aa: CASSRDRAGRITEAFF

v_gene: TRBV7-9
d_gene: .
j_gene: TRBJ2-2
abundance: .
CDR3aa: CASSLGRTGELFF

v_gene: TRBV4-3
d_gene: TRBD1
j_gene: TRBJ1-1
abundance: .
CDR3aa: CASSQVWTGNTEAFF

v_gene: TRBV5-4
d_gene: .
j_gene: TRBJ1-1
abundance: .
CDR3aa: CASSLDGHMNTEAFF

v_gene: TRBV25-1
d_gene: TRBD1
j_gene: TRBJ1-1
abundance: .
CDR3aa: CASGTGGNTEAFF

v_gene: TRBV3-1/TRBV3-2
d_gene: .
j_gene: TRBJ2-6
abundance: .
CDR3aa: CASSLQASGANVLTF

v_gene: TRBV6-5
d_gene: TRBD1
j_gene: TRBJ1-2
abundance: .
CDR3aa: CASSRDSYGYTF

v_gene: TRBV7-9
d_gene: TRBD1
j_gene: TRBJ1-3
abundance: .
CDR3aa: CASSLSPGGHGNTIYF

v_gene: TRBV27
d_gene: TRBD1
j_gene: TRBJ2-7
abundance: once
CDR3aa: CASSLAHPGQGDEQYF

v_gene: TRBV11-3
d_gene: TRBD1
j_gene: TRBJ2-7
abundance: few
CDR3aa: CASSPRMGQYEQYF

v_gene: TRBV28
d_gene: .
j_gene: TRBJ1-4
abundance: .
CDR3aa: CASSLYRVNEKLFF

v_gene: TRBV4-3
d_gene: TRBD1
j_gene: TRBJ2-3
abundance: .
CDR3aa: CASSQGTGAGTDTQYF

v_gene: TRBV28
d_gene: .
j_gene: TRBJ1-5
abundance: few
CDR3aa: CASREKWWDQPQHF

v_gene: TRBV19
d_gene: .
j_gene: TRBJ1-2
abundance: .
CDR3aa: CASSVQGNYGYTF

v_gene: TRBV5-4
d_gene: .
j_gene: TRBJ1-3
abundance: .
CDR3aa: CASSLGQPSGNTIYF

v_gene: TRBV3-1/TRBV3-2
d_gene: .
j_gene: TRBJ2-5
abundance: .
CDR3aa: CASSQGQVQETQYF

v_gene: TRBV10-2
d_gene: TRBD2
j_gene: TRBJ2-5
abundance: .
CDR3aa: CASSTSVVQETQYF

v_gene: TRBV4-1
d_gene: TRBD2
j_gene: TRBJ2-2
abundance: once
CDR3aa: CASSQESSGGVTGELFF

v_gene: TRBV12-3/TRBV12-4
d_gene: .
j_gene: TRBJ2-2
abundance: .
CDR3aa: CASRGLTGELFF

v_gene: TRBV6-5
d_gene: TRBD2
j_gene: TRBJ2-7
abundance: .
CDR3aa: CASTPPSGGAHEQYF

v_gene: TRBV5-5
d_gene: TRBD1
j_gene: TRBJ1-3
abundance: .
CDR3aa: CASSPGTGYGNTIYF

v_gene: TRBV18
d_gene: .
j_gene: TRBJ1-1
abundance: .
CDR3aa: CASSPPGATEAFF

v_gene: TRBV3-1/TRBV3-2
d_gene: TRBD1
j_gene: TRBJ1-2
abundance: once
CDR3aa: CASSQATGGDYGYTF

v_gene: TRBV11-3
d_gene: TRBD1
j_gene: TRBJ2-7
abundance: .
CDR3aa: CASSLGQGGSYEQYF

v_gene: TRBV11-1
d_gene: TRBD2
j_gene: TRBJ2-7
abundance: .
CDR3aa: CASSFSAGAYEQYF

v_gene: TRBV9
d_gene: .
j_gene: TRBJ2-3
abundance: .
CDR3aa: CASSVGVAEGTDTQYF

v_gene: TRBV3-1/TRBV3-2
d_gene: .
j_gene: TRBJ1-2
abundance: .
CDR3aa: CASRMGPNYGYTF

v_gene: TRBV19
d_gene: .
j_gene: TRBJ1-5
abundance: .
CDR3aa: CASSTQTNQPQHF

v_gene: TRBV9
d_gene: .
j_gene: TRBJ1-1
abundance: .
CDR3aa: CASSVGGTEAFF

v_gene: TRBV27
d_gene: TRBD1
j_gene: TRBJ2-7
abundance: few
CDR3aa: CASRQGLEQYF

v_gene: TRBV5-1
d_gene: .
j_gene: TRBJ2-5
abundance: .
CDR3aa: CASSLVGSNQETQYF

v_gene: TRBV7-8
d_gene: TRBD1
j_gene: TRBJ1-2
abundance: few
CDR3aa: CASSLANRGTYGYTF

v_gene: TRBV7-9
d_gene: TRBD1
j_gene: TRBJ1-4
abundance: few
CDR3aa: CASTSGDRGEKLFF

v_gene: TRBV5-1
d_gene: .
j_gene: TRBJ1-3
abundance: .
CDR3aa: CASSPGSGNTIYF

v_gene: TRBV29-1
d_gene: .
j_gene: TRBJ2-7
abundance: .
CDR3aa: CSVEDTGSSYEQYF

v_gene: TRBV7-9
d_gene: TRBD1
j_gene: TRBJ2-1
abundance: .
CDR3aa: CASSTQGANEQFF

v_gene: TRBV7-2
d_gene: TRBD2
j_gene: TRBJ2-7
abundance: .
CDR3aa: CASSLELAGGPYEQYF

v_gene: TRBV4-2
d_gene: .
j_gene: TRBJ2-2
abundance: .
CDR3aa: CASSQSTGELFF

v_gene: TRBV27
d_gene: .
j_gene: TRBJ2-3
abundance: .
CDR3aa: CASRGLLDTQYF